This T cell receptor beta chain was identified during a study of human T cells and chemical hapten exposure. TCRdb re-analysed the RACE reads in MiXCR, keeping a single row per CDR3 protein. Of around 99,000 distinct CDR3 sequences in the sample, roughly an eighth were seen once. The germline CDR1 and CDR2 sequences are SQVTM and ANQGSEA. The CDR3 is made up of 15 amino acids. Trimming took 0 bases from V and 6 from J, leaving 16 bases between them. Time point reported: patch test 1, 2 weeks after DPC sensitization. This sample's treatment: therapeutic diphenylcyclopropenone sensitization with weekly scalp DPC.

Sequenced here: whole blood, sampled in connection with sensitization to the hapten diphenylcyclopropenone (DPC). The source is a woman aged 40 to 55 with alopecia areata. Some clones in this sample may be carry-over from other donors' samples. The chain recombines TRBV29-1 with TRBJ2-3; D is possibly TRBD2 (6 bases). The CDR3 bases are TGCAGCGTTGAAGATTTAGGGCTAGCGACGGATACGCAGTATTTT. This translates into CSVEDLGLATDTQYF.